Below are 10 T cell receptor beta chains sequenced from a single sample in a study of blood T cell repertoires in COVID-19. The assay was immunoSEQ multiplex PCR, and TCRdb's table has in-frame clones only and misses some. The sample has 250,000 to 300,000 clones; approximately 90% are singletons. Sequencing input: peripheral blood. The origin of the receptors is a woman in her forties or fifties who had recovered from COVID-19.

This chain joins TRBV7-9 and TRBJ2-7; weak D call: TRBD2 (5 bases). Deletions cut 6 bases from V and 2 bases from J, with 14 bases between. The CDR3 is made up of 14 amino acids. Germline values: CDR1 SEHNR, CDR2 FQNEAQ (reference sequence). CDR3 sequence reads: CASSKRASTYEQYF. DNA for the CDR3: TGTGCCAGCAGTAAGAGGGCGTCTACCTACGAGCAGTACTTC.

The genes are TRBV2 and TRBJ1-5; 7 nucleotides align to TRBD1. The germline V gene encodes CDR1 SNHLY and CDR2 FYNNEI. The CDR3 runs 15 residues. Trimming took 6 bases from V and 7 from J; bases not matched to a gene: 12. The CDR3 sequence is CASRRQGTLGQPQHF. The CDR3 DNA follows: TGTGCCAGCAGAAGACAGGGAACATTAGGGCAGCCCCAGCATTTT.

V gene TRBV9 combines with J gene TRBJ2-5, with 7 bases aligning to TRBD2. Trimming removed 3 bases from V and 3 bases from J; junction bases left unmatched: 2. The CDR3 runs 13 residues. From germline, CDR1 is SGDLS and CDR2 YYNGEE. DNA of the CDR3: TGTGCCAGCAGCGGGGGGACTAAAGAGACCCAGTACTTC. Its protein product is CASSGGTKETQYF.

The rearrangement joins TRBV7-8 to TRBJ1-1, with 7 positions matching TRBD1. J was trimmed by 3 bases and V by 4 bases; bases with no gene match: 11. This CDR3 has 16 residues. Germline V CDR1 and CDR2: SGHVS, FQNEAQ. In DNA form, the CDR3 reads TGTGCCAGCAGCTCCGGGACAGAAGGGATTGACACTGAAGCTTTCTTT. It translates to CASSSGTEGIDTEAFF.

V and J are TRBV27 and TRBJ2-7; 8 positions match TRBD2. Germline-derived CDR1 and CDR2 are MNHEY and SMNVEV (reference sequence). The CDR3 length is 14 residues. Trimming at V came to 6 bases and at J to 4 bases, leaving 8 bases not matched to a gene. CDR3 sequence (DNA): TGTGCCAGCAGGCGTAGCGGGGCCACTTACGAGCAGTACTTC. This codes for CASRRSGATYEQYF.

The chain recombines TRBV9 with TRBJ2-5; TRBD2 agrees at 9 bases. Losses at the gene ends were 0 bases for V and 4 bases for J; bases not matched to a gene: 4. This CDR3 has 15 residues. Germline loops: CDR1 SGDLS, CDR2 YYNGEE. CDR3 DNA: TGTGCCAGCAGCGTAGTCGGTAGCGGGGGAGAGACCCAGTACTTC. It yields the protein CASSVVGSGGETQYF.

The V gene is TRBV6-5, the J gene TRBJ2-2; no definite D call. CDR1 and CDR2 from the germline V gene are MNHEY and SVGAGI. V was trimmed by 6 bases and J by 1 base, leaving 6 bases between them. The CDR3 totals 13 residues. CDR3 sequence reads: CASSEVNTGELFF. The CDR3 region has the DNA TGTGCCAGCAGCGAGGTGAACACCGGGGAGCTGTTTTTT.

The chain combines TRBV11-3 with TRBJ2-1, with TRBD2 matching over 10 bases. V lost 5 bases and J lost 7; bases outside the gene matches: 8. Germline V gives CDR1 SGHNT, CDR2 YENEEA. The CDR3 contains 15 residues. The CDR3 loop reads CASSPLAGDRNEQFF. The CDR3, as DNA: TGTGCCAGCAGCCCTCTAGCGGGAGATCGGAATGAGCAGTTCTTC.

The chain combines TRBV4-3 with TRBJ1-2; 7 bases are shared with TRBD1. The CDR3 contains 15 residues. CDR1 LGHNA and CDR2 YSLEER come from the germline V gene. The J segment lost 8 bases and the V segment lost 0 bases, leaving 9 bases of the junction unmatched. CDR3 loop: CASSQDPDRLGGYTF. Written as DNA, the CDR3 is TGCGCCAGCAGCCAAGACCCGGACAGGCTAGGGGGCTACACCTTC.

The chain uses TRBV6-5 and TRBJ2-2; D gene uncertain. This CDR3 comprises 13 residues. In germline, CDR1 is MNHEY, CDR2 SVGAGI. Trimming removed 6 bases at V and 7 bases at J, with 12 bases between. In nucleotides, the CDR3 is TGTGCCAGCAGCCAACTTAAGAACGGGGAGCTGTTTTTT. This codes for CASSQLKNGELFF.